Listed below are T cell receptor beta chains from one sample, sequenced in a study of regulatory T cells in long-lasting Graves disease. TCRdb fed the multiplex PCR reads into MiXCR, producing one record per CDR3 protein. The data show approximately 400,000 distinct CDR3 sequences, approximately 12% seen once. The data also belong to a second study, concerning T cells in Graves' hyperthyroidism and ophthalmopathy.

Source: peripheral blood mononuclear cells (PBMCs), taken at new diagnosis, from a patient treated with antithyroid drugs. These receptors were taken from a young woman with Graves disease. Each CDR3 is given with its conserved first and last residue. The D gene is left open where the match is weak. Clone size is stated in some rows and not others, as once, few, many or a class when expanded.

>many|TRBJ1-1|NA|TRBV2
CASSEDIYNTEAFF
TGTGCCAGCAGCGAAGACATTTATAACACTGAAGCTTTCTTT
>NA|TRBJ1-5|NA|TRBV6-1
CASRTLEPQHF
TGTGCCAGCAGAACCTTAGAGCCCCAGCATTTT
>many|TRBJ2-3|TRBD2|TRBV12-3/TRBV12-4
CASSLAGITTDTQYF
TGTGCCAGCAGCCTAGCGGGTATAACCACAGATACGCAGTATTTT
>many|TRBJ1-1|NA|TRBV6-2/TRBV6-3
CASRSRTLNTEAFF
TGTGCCAGCAGAAGCAGGACATTGAACACTGAAGCTTTCTTT
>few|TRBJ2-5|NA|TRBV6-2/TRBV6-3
CASRTYGRVQETQYF
TGTGCCAGCAGGACCTACGGAAGGGTACAAGAGACCCAGTACTTC
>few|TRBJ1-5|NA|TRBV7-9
CASIGDADWVSNQPQHF
TGTGCCAGCATTGGGGACGCAGACTGGGTTTCCAATCAGCCCCAGCATTTC
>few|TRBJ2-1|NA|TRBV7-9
CASSERQAFYNEQFF
TGTGCCAGCAGCGAACGACAGGCTTTCTACAATGAGCAGTTCTTC
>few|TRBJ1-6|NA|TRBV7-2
CASSLGGGTIYSPLHF
TGTGCCAGCAGCTTAGGAGGAGGGACAATATATTCACCCCTCCACTTT
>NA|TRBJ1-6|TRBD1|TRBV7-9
CASSGGQGHNSPLHF
TGTGCCAGCAGCGGAGGACAGGGGCATAATTCACCCCTCCACTTT
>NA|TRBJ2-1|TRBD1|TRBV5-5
CASSGRQGSWYNEQFF
TGTGCCAGCAGCGGGAGACAGGGGTCCTGGTACAATGAGCAGTTCTTC
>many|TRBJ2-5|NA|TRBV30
CAWNLASKETQYF
TGTGCCTGGAATTTAGCGAGTAAAGAGACCCAGTACTTC
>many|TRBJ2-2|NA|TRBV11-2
CASSHMNTGELFF
TGTGCCAGCAGCCATATGAACACCGGGGAGCTGTTTTTT
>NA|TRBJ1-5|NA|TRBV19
CASRGGPLSNQPQHF
TGTGCCAGTAGGGGAGGACCTTTGAGCAATCAGCCCCAGCATTTT